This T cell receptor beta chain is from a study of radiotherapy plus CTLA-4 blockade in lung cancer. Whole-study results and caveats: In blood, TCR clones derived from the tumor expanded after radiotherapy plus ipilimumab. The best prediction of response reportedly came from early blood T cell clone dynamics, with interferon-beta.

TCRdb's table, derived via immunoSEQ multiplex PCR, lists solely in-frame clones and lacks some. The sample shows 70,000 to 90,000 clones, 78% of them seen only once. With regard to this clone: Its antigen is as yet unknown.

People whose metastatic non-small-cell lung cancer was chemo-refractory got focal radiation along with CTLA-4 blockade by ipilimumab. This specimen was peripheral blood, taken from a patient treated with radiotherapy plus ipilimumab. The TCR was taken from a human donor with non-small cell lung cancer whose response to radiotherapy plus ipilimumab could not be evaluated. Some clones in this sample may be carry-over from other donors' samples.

This CDR3 reads CASSFESTSPLHF. The CDR3 bases are TGCGCCAGCAGCTTCGAGAGTACTTCACCCCTCCACTTT. The rearrangement joins TRBV5-1 to TRBJ1-6; D unclear. The CDR3 totals 13 residues. Germline-derived CDR1 and CDR2 are SGHRS and YFSETQ. V was shortened by 2 bases and J by 9 bases, with 9 bases between the two germline ends.